This is a list of T cell receptor beta chains from one sample in a study of Graves' ophthalmopathy and Graves' hyperthyroidism. TCRdb fed the multiplex PCR reads into MiXCR, producing one record per CDR3 protein. In the table there are about 700,000 distinct CDR3 sequences, roughly 41% of which are singletons. The sample comprised peripheral blood. The receptors were sampled from an adult man with Graves' ophthalmopathy. Both conserved end residues are part of each CDR3. The D gene is left open where the match is weak. Expanded clones get a size class; other rows say once, few or many, or leave the size out.

many,TRBJ2-5,TRBV2,TRBD2,CASSAYGLAGEETQYF,TGTGCCAGCAGCGCCTACGGACTAGCGGGGGAAGAGACCCAGTACTTC
many,TRBJ2-5,TRBV20-1,NA,CSARIQETQYF,TGCAGTGCACGCATACAAGAGACCCAGTACTTC
NA,TRBJ1-2,TRBV11-2,NA,CASGGREANYGYTF,TGTGCCAGCGGCGGCAGGGAAGCTAACTATGGCTACACCTTC
many,TRBJ1-5,TRBV7-6,NA,CASSLDGPGQPQHF,TGTGCCAGCAGCTTAGACGGACCGGGTCAGCCCCAGCATTTT
NA,TRBJ2-5,TRBV9,TRBD1,CASSVGTGTGETQYF,TGTGCCAGCAGCGTCGGGACAGGGACAGGAGAGACCCAGTACTTC
NA,TRBJ1-6,TRBV12-3/TRBV12-4,NA,CASSKVAGNSPLHF,TGTGCCAGCAGCAAAGTGGCAGGGAATTCACCCCTCCACTTT
few,TRBJ1-1,TRBV9,TRBD1,CASSQNGQGNPEAFF,TGTGCCAGCAGCCAGAACGGACAGGGGAACCCTGAAGCTTTCTTT
NA,TRBJ2-2,TRBV11-3,NA,CASDRGPTNTGELFF,TGTGCCAGCGACCGAGGGCCTACGAACACCGGGGAGCTGTTTTTT
NA,TRBJ1-3,TRBV7-6,TRBD1,CATPGTGGPNTIYF,TGTGCTACCCCAGGGACAGGGGGCCCAAACACCATATATTTT
many,TRBJ1-1,TRBV7-9,NA,CASSLDRGGRAFF,TGTGCCAGCAGCTTAGACCGAGGGGGGAGGGCTTTCTTT
NA,TRBJ1-1,TRBV19,TRBD1,CAWRDSPDTEAFF,TGTGCCTGGAGGGACAGCCCGGACACTGAAGCTTTCTTT
NA,TRBJ2-7,TRBV30,TRBD1,CAWSVDRGHEQYF,TGTGCCTGGAGTGTGGACAGGGGCCACGAGCAGTACTTC
NA,TRBJ1-2,TRBV7-7,TRBD1,CASSLGGGIYGYTF,TGTGCTAGCAGCTTAGGGGGCGGTATCTATGGCTACACCTTC
NA,TRBJ2-7,TRBV4-2,TRBD2,CASSQGMTSGYEQYF,TGTGCCAGCAGTCAGGGGATGACTAGCGGCTACGAGCAGTACTTC
many,TRBJ1-1,TRBV19,TRBD1,CASSRQGANTEAFF,TGTGCCAGTAGTAGACAGGGGGCGAACACTGAAGCTTTCTTT
NA,TRBJ1-3,TRBV10-3,TRBD1,CAISGQGALNTIYF,TGTGCCATCAGTGGCCAGGGGGCCCTGAACACCATATATTTT
many,TRBJ2-2,TRBV7-3,TRBD1,CASSLQGAAANTGELFF,TGTGCCAGCAGCTTACAGGGGGCAGCCGCGAACACCGGGGAGCTGTTTTTT
NA,TRBJ1-1,TRBV4-2,TRBD1,CASSPQGGIEAFF,TGTGCCAGCAGCCCCCAGGGGGGCATTGAAGCTTTCTTT
NA,TRBJ2-6,TRBV19,NA,CASGDGGSGANVLTF,TGTGCCAGTGGGGACGGAGGCTCTGGGGCCAACGTCCTGACTTTC
many,TRBJ1-1,TRBV24-1,NA,CATSYNSEAFF,TGTGCCACCAGCTACAATTCTGAAGCTTTCTTT
many,TRBJ2-7,TRBV5-5,NA,CASSATGHRVSEQYF,TGTGCCAGCAGCGCAACAGGGCACCGGGTTTCTGAGCAGTACTTC
NA,TRBJ1-5,TRBV2,NA,CASRDGLAGGPAKTQHF,TGTGCCAGCAGGGACGGGCTAGCGGGGGGGCCTGCCAAGACCCAGCATTTT
NA,TRBJ2-5,TRBV29-1,TRBD1,CSVTGVKETQYF,TGCAGCGTCACAGGGGTCAAAGAGACCCAGTACTTC
few,TRBJ2-7,TRBV12-3/TRBV12-4,NA,CASSPPTGIGYEQYF,TGTGCCAGCTCACCCCCTACCGGGATCGGCTACGAGCAGTACTTC